Listed here are 13 T cell receptor beta chains from one sample, sequenced in a study of Graves' ophthalmopathy and Graves' hyperthyroidism. RNA transcripts were the source from which TCR beta CDR3 regions were amplified. The authors performed first-round RT-PCR with HTBI primers and then a second-round multiplex PCR. TCRdb recomputed calls from the multiplex PCR reads with MiXCR, one row per CDR3 protein. The table includes 620,000 or so distinct CDR3 sequences, about a fifth detected once. Sequencing was carried out using peripheral blood. The receptor set was obtained from a woman under 30 with stable Graves' hyperthyroidism. Some clones in this sample may be carry-over from other donors' samples.

Many counts were recorded for this clonotype. V gene TRBV4-2 combines with J gene TRBJ1-2; TRBD1 matches at 9 bases. V dropped 5 bases and J dropped 7; count of bases not matched to a gene: 5. This CDR3 region has 13 residues. CDR1 is LGHNA, CDR2 YNFKEQ, per germline. In DNA form, the CDR3 reads TGTGCCAGCAGCTTTACAGGGGGCGGTGGCTACACCTTC. Protein: CASSFTGGGGYTF.

At least ten counts were recorded for this clonotype. The CDR3 region has the DNA TGTGCCAGCAGTACCTTCCGGGACAGGGGACCAGAGACCCAGTACTTC. This gives the protein CASSTFRDRGPETQYF. This chain uses TRBV6-1 with TRBJ2-5; 10 bases are a match to TRBD1. V shed 5 bases and J 4 bases; nucleotides not matched to a gene: 10. Germline V gene sequence: CDR1 MNHNS, CDR2 SASEGT. The CDR3 is 16 residues long.

Points on this clonotype: A single base separates this from a much larger clone, so it may be a read error. The chain is built from TRBV7-8 and TRBJ2-2, with D possibly being TRBD1 (6 bases). This CDR3 spans 15 amino acids. The germline V gene has CDR1 SGHVS and CDR2 FQNEAQ. This CDR3 reads CASSLQGTGTGELCF. CDR3 bases: TGTGCCAGCAGCTTACAGGGGACGGGGACCGGGGAGCTGTGTTTT.

This clonotype showed up many times. The CDR3 nucleotides read TGTGCCAGCAGTGAAGCATCGGGGACTGAAGCTTTCTTT. As protein: CASSEASGTEAFF. The V and J genes are TRBV6-1 and TRBJ1-1, with unresolved D. This CDR3 comprises 13 residues. Germline lookup yields CDR1 MNHNS and CDR2 SASEGT. The V and J ends lost 0 bases and 5 bases respectively, with 7 bases between them.

This clonotype was recorded at least ten times. This chain joins TRBV10-3 and TRBJ2-7; 10 nucleotides match TRBD2. The V gene's germline CDR1 is ENHRY and CDR2 SYGVKD. This CDR3 region has 15 residues. Germline trimming cut 3 bases from V and 7 bases from J; bases unmatched to any gene: 9. The CDR3 loop reads CAISDALAGVGEQYF. The DNA of the CDR3 is TGTGCCATCAGTGATGCCCTAGCGGGAGTCGGAGAGCAGTACTTC.

This clonotype has a count of ten or more. The CDR3 region is CAVQGPNTGELFF. The CDR3 DNA sequence: TGTGCCGTACAGGGCCCGAACACCGGGGAGCTGTTTTTT. This rearrangement joins TRBV6-1 to TRBJ2-2; tentative D call: TRBD1 (6 bases). The CDR3 sequence is 13 residues long. CDR1 MNHNS and CDR2 SASEGT come from the germline V gene. V was cut by 11 bases and J by 0 bases, with 10 bases left in between.

As for this clonotype: A much larger clone lies a single base off, so this may be a read error. The chain recombines TRBV20-1 with TRBJ2-7; the match to TRBD2 covers 9 bases. CDR3 length equals 14 residues. Germline V gives CDR1 DFQATT, CDR2 SNEGSKA (reference sequence). CDR3 DNA: TGCTGTGCGGGAGGGGTAACCCACTCCTACGAGCAGTACTTC. It is translated as CCAGGVTHSYEQYF.

In its sample, this clonotype was seen many times. The V call is TRBV20-1, the J call TRBJ1-1; D is undetermined. CDR1 is DFQATT, CDR2 SNEGSKA, per germline (reference sequence). Trimming took off 3 bases at V and 6 bases at J, with 17 bases between the two ends. The CDR3 sequence is 14 residues long. In DNA, the CDR3 is TGCAGTGCTAGTTTAGGTGCGGCACGATCTGAAGCTTTCTTT. Translated, it gives CSASLGAARSEAFF.

This clonotype was counted a few times. The chain is built from TRBV6-5 and TRBJ2-5, with no clear D. Trimming left V 4 bases short and J 1 base short, with 13 bases between. Germline CDR1 and CDR2: MNHEY and SVGAGI. This CDR3 spans 15 amino acids. The CDR3 loop reads CASSFLSSTQETQYF. CDR3 DNA sequence: TGTGCCAGCAGTTTCCTCTCCAGTACCCAAGAGACCCAGTACTTC.

This clonotype has a count of ten or more. V gene TRBV6-2 or TRBV6-3 combines with J gene TRBJ2-7, with D uncertain. The CDR3 runs to 13 residues. V lost 9 bases and J 3 bases, leaving 15 bases between the germline ends. CDR1 and CDR2 (germline): MNHEY, SVGEGT. This CDR3 is CASTRNEYYEQYF. The CDR3 nucleotides are TGTGCCAGTACCCGAAATGAATACTACGAGCAGTACTTC.

This clonotype was seen many times. V and J are TRBV4-2 and TRBJ1-2; unclear D gene. This CDR3 region has 17 residues. V lost 0 bases and J lost 6, with 20 bases in between. Germline V gives CDR1 LGHNA, CDR2 YNFKEQ. The CDR3 DNA follows: TGTGCCAGCAGCCAAGAAGTCGTGGGTAGCGGACTCCATGGCTACACCTTC. Protein: CASSQEVVGSGLHGYTF.

This clonotype was observed at least ten times. The chain combines TRBV24-1 with TRBJ2-2; possibly TRBD2 for D (5 bases). Germline V CDR1 and CDR2: KGHDR, SFDVKD. This CDR3 has 17 amino acids. The V gene lost 4 bases and the J gene lost 5 bases, with 19 bases spanning the gap. CDR3 nucleotides: TGTGCCACCAGTGAGGGGTTCGGGGTAGGGTGGACCGGGGAGCTGTTTTTT. Amino acid sequence: CATSEGFGVGWTGELFF.

This clonotype occurred many times. The gene calls are TRBV30 and TRBJ2-7, with TRBD1 as a possible D gene (5 bases). The germline gives CDR1 GTSNPN, CDR2 SVGIG (reference sequence). CDR3 length: 16 amino acids. Trimming removed 3 bases from V and 0 bases from J, with 18 bases in between. CDR3 DNA sequence: TGTGCCTGGAGCAGGGTTTGGCCCACTAACTCCTACGAGCAGTACTTC. As protein: CAWSRVWPTNSYEQYF.